This passage covers 9 T cell receptor beta chains from one sample sequenced in a study of CD4 T cells in relation to SARS-CoV-2 and coronaviruses (dated by TCRdb to the early 2020s). Receptor libraries were prepared by the immunoSEQ multiplex PCR assay. TCRdb mirrors the immuneACCESS table, restricted to in-frame sequences. Some clones are absent from its copies; in checked studies, under half trace to an unresolved V gene, and the reason for the others is unknown. The sample records 55,000 to 75,000 clones, 87% of which are singletons. The biggest ten clones account for 1.5% to 2% of the sample. CD4+ T cells from unexposed donors were collected before the COVID-19 pandemic (2011-2018). Sequencing used memory CD4+ T cells from PBMCs. The sample's cell subset or site label, decoded: memory (non-naive) CD4+ T cells. These receptors all stem from a human donor in good health.

The rearrangement joins TRBV5-1 to TRBJ1-5, with TRBD1 matching 7 bases. The V and J ends lost 2 bases and 7 bases, in that order; junction bases with no gene match: 3. The CDR3 consists of 13 residues. Germline loops: CDR1 SGHRS, CDR2 YFSETQ. CDR3 DNA sequence: TGCGCCAGCAGCTTAACAGGGGAGCAGCCCCAGCATTTT. Its protein is CASSLTGEQPQHF.

This chain joins TRBV6-5 and TRBJ2-1, with TRBD2 identical over 11 bases. CDR3 length equals 15 residues. Germline V lookup: CDR1 MNHEY, CDR2 SVGAGI. J lost 4 bases, V lost 6 bases, and 5 bases had no gene match. The CDR3 region has the DNA TGTGCCAGCAGCCCGACTAGCGGGACGTACAATGAGCAGTTCTTC. Its translation is CASSPTSGTYNEQFF.

V is TRBV9 and J is TRBJ2-7; possibly TRBD1 for D (6 bases). The CDR3 is made up of 14 amino acids. V gave up 0 bases and J gave up 1 base, with 8 bases separating them. The germline V gene has CDR1 SGDLS and CDR2 YYNGEE. The CDR3, as DNA: TGTGCCAGCAGCGTAGGACAGGCGTCCTACGAGCAGTACTTC. It is translated as CASSVGQASYEQYF.

J is TRBJ1-1 and V is TRBV24-1; D gene uncertain. V shed 4 bases and J shed 6 bases, with 11 bases lying between them. CDR1 is KGHDR and CDR2 is SFDVKD in the germline V gene. The CDR3 contains 13 residues. The CDR3: CATSDYLGAEAFF. In nucleotides, the CDR3 is TGTGCCACCAGTGACTACCTTGGGGCTGAAGCTTTCTTT.

This clone came up once. The chain uses TRBV18 and TRBJ1-1, with D hard to call. The CDR3 length is 14 residues. The V and J ends lost 2 bases and 0 bases respectively, with 7 bases between them. Germline loops: CDR1 KGHSH, CDR2 LQKENI. The CDR3 bases are TGTGCCAGCTCACCATCCAGCATGAACACTGAAGCTTTCTTT. Residues: CASSPSSMNTEAFF. Filled out from reference TRBV18 and TRBJ1-1, the complete variable domain reads NAGVMQNPRHLVRRRGQEARLRCSPMKGHSHVYWYRQLPEEGLKFMVYLQKENIIDESGMPKERFSAEFPKEGPSILRIQQVVRGDSAAYFCASSPSSMNTEAFFGQGTRLTVV.

The rearrangement uses TRBV24-1 and TRBJ1-1, with D tentatively TRBD1 (5 bases). Trimming took off 7 bases at V and 3 bases at J, with 14 bases between the two ends. Germline values: CDR1 KGHDR, CDR2 SFDVKD. The CDR3 extends over 14 amino acids. CDR3 protein: CATRMGGGDTEAFF. The CDR3 DNA follows: TGTGCCACCAGGATGGGGGGAGGGGACACTGAAGCTTTCTTT.

This chain uses TRBV30 with TRBJ1-1; 8 bases agree with TRBD1. Germline V gives CDR1 GTSNPN, CDR2 SVGIG (reference sequence). With 3 bases clipped from V and 7 bases from J, the junction kept 4 bases outside the gene matches. The CDR3 runs to 12 residues. CDR3 DNA sequence: TGTGCCTGGAGGGACAGGGCCGGTGAAGCTTTCTTT. It encodes CAWRDRAGEAFF.

The chain recombines TRBV30 with TRBJ1-5; unclear D gene. The CDR3 is made up of 10 amino acids. Germline V gives CDR1 GTSNPN, CDR2 SVGIG (reference sequence). Trimming removed 3 bases from V and 10 bases from J, with 7 bases in between. The CDR3 DNA sequence: TGTGCCTGGAGGATTCACCCCCAGCATTTT. Translated: CAWRIHPQHF.

The chain couples TRBV6-1 to TRBJ1-1; D not certain. Germline CDR1 and CDR2: MNHNS and SASEGT. V was shortened by 2 bases and J by 5 bases, with 9 bases between the two germline ends. This CDR3 region has 13 residues. The CDR3 DNA follows: TGTGCCAGCAGTGAACATCTGGGGACTGAAGCTTTCTTT. The encoded protein is CASSEHLGTEAFF.